Listed below are T cell receptor beta chains from one sample, sequenced in a study of OX40 agonist ivuxolimab in advanced cancers. The protocol was immunoSEQ multiplex PCR, while the TCRdb copy is restricted to in-frame clones and leaves out a portion. The table shows 55,000 to 75,000 clones, with approximately 90% occurring only once. This specimen consisted of CD4+ or CD8+ T cells sorted from blood, obtained in a trial of the OX40 agonist ivuxolimab. The source is an adult with an advanced solid tumor such as melanoma, head and neck, liver or kidney cancer. Each CDR3 is given with its conserved first and last residue. Fields, in order: D gene, V gene, clone size, J gene, CDR3 DNA, CDR3 protein. The D gene is left open where the match is weak. Clone size, where shown, is once, few, many, or a class for clones that have expanded.

>-|TRBV29-1|-|TRBJ2-7
TGCAGCGTTGTGTTGGGGGATGGTGGGCAGTACTTC
CSVVLGDGGQYF
>-|TRBV5-4|-|TRBJ2-2
TGTGCCGAGGGGAGCGGGAACACCGGGGAGCTGTTTTTT
CAEGSGNTGELFF
>-|TRBV21-1|-|TRBJ1-2
TGTGCCAGCAGCGCCAGGGGTCCCTATGGCTACACCTTC
CASSARGPYGYTF
>-|TRBV4-3|-|TRBJ2-7
TGCGCCAGCAGCCGGCGGGAAGGGGTGGAGCAGTACTTC
CASSRREGVEQYF
>-|TRBV7-8|once|TRBJ2-1
TGTGCCAGCAGCCCGGTTGGGGGGAATACCCACAATGAGCAGTTCTTC
CASSPVGGNTHNEQFF
>-|TRBV15|-|TRBJ1-5
TGTGCCACCAGCAGAGGGGTACAGGGTGACAATCAGCCCCAGCATTTT
CATSRGVQGDNQPQHF
>TRBD2|TRBV7-8|-|TRBJ2-1
TGTGCCAGCAGCTCGCTCTGGAATAGCGGGAGAGATGATGAGCAGTTCTTC
CASSSLWNSGRDDEQFF
>-|TRBV6-5|-|TRBJ2-7
TGTGCCAGCAGTTACTCGAGTCAGGTGCTCGAGCAGTACTTC
CASSYSSQVLEQYF
>-|TRBV5-6|-|TRBJ2-1
TGTGCCAGCAGCTTGAGCCCTCTTGAGCAGTTCTTC
CASSLSPLEQFF
>-|TRBV4-1|-|TRBJ2-5
TGCGCCAGCAGCCAAGGCCTAGCTCCGGAGACCCAGTACTTC
CASSQGLAPETQYF
>TRBD2|TRBV27|once|TRBJ2-7
TGTGCCAGCAGCCCGAGCGGGAGGTCCTACGAGCAGTACTTC
CASSPSGRSYEQYF
>TRBD1|TRBV4-3|-|TRBJ2-1
TGCGCCAGCAGCCAAGGCAGGGGGCTGGGCAATGAGCAGTTCTTC
CASSQGRGLGNEQFF
>TRBD2|TRBV11-2|-|TRBJ2-7
TGTGCCAGCAGCCCAGGGCCCCTAGCGGGAGGGTCCTACGAGCAGTACTTC
CASSPGPLAGGSYEQYF
>TRBD2|TRBV19|-|TRBJ2-1
TGTGCCAGTAGTATAGATGCACTAGCGGGAGGAAGCTCCTACAATGAGCAGTTCTTC
CASSIDALAGGSSYNEQFF
>-|TRBV2|-|TRBJ1-3
TGTGCCAGCAGTGAAACCCCCGGACACTCGAGCTCTGGAAACACCATATATTTT
CASSETPGHSSSGNTIYF
>TRBD1|TRBV5-1|-|TRBJ2-7
TGCGCCAGCAGCTCGACAGGGGGTGGCGAGCAGTACTTC
CASSSTGGGEQYF
>-|TRBV27|-|TRBJ2-1
TGTGCCAGCACCCTAAGGACTGGGAACCATTACAATGAGCAGTTCTTC
CASTLRTGNHYNEQFF
>-|TRBV29-1|-|TRBJ2-7
TGCAGCGTTTGGGACGGCTACGAGCAGTACTTC
CSVWDGYEQYF
>-|TRBV7-9|-|TRBJ2-1
TGTGCCAGCAGGGAAGGGACCTACAATGAGCAGTTCTTC
CASREGTYNEQFF
>TRBD2|TRBV11-2|-|TRBJ2-2
TGTGCCAGCAGCTTAACTAGCGGGAGCGGGCACGGGGAGCTGTTTTTT
CASSLTSGSGHGELFF
>-|TRBV9|-|TRBJ1-1
TGTGCCAGCAGCGTAGAAGGGGATTTCACTGAAGCTTTCTTT
CASSVEGDFTEAFF
>-|TRBV19|-|TRBJ2-7
TGTGCCTCCGGGCCCAGCACCTACGAGCAGTACTTC
CASGPSTYEQYF
>TRBD2|TRBV11-2|-|TRBJ2-1
TGTGCCAGCAGCTTCTCTAGCGGGAGTTCCTACAATGAGCAGTTCTTC
CASSFSSGSSYNEQFF
>TRBD2|TRBV28|-|TRBJ2-2
TGTGCCAGCAGTTCCCGACTAGCGGGAGGGGACACCGGGGAGCTGTTTTTT
CASSSRLAGGDTGELFF
>TRBD2|TRBV11-2|-|TRBJ2-1
TGTGCCAGCAGCTCCTCAATGACTAGCGGGAGGGCCCATGAGCAGTTCTTC
CASSSSMTSGRAHEQFF
>-|TRBV6-5|-|TRBJ2-1
TGTGCCAGCAGGGGCAGGGGTTACAATGAGCAGTTCTTC
CASRGRGYNEQFF
>TRBD1|TRBV5-1|once|TRBJ2-7
TGCGCCAGCAGCACTACCGGGACAGGGTTTGACGAGCAGTACTTC
CASSTTGTGFDEQYF
>-|TRBV18|once|TRBJ2-5
TGTGCCAGCTCACCTCGAGACTTACGGGGAGAAGAGACCCAGTACTTC
CASSPRDLRGEETQYF
>-|TRBV6-5|-|TRBJ2-7
TGTGCCAGCAGTTACTCGACCCCCTACGAGCAGTACTTC
CASSYSTPYEQYF
>-|TRBV10-3|-|TRBJ2-1
TGTGCCATCAGTGACATCGATGAGCAGTTCTTC
CAISDIDEQFF
>-|TRBV19|-|TRBJ2-7
TGTGCCAGTAGTGTCACAGGGGAGGCTTCGTACGAGCAGTACTTC
CASSVTGEASYEQYF
>-|TRBV28|-|TRBJ2-3
TGTGCCAGCAGTTTATACGGGGGTCCCGGCACAGATACGCAGTATTTT
CASSLYGGPGTDTQYF
>-|TRBV7-8|-|TRBJ2-5
TGTGCCAGCAGCTTAGTGGAGGGGCCTGGGGAGACCCAGTACTTC
CASSLVEGPGETQYF
>TRBD1|TRBV28|-|TRBJ2-5
TGTGCCAGAGACCCGGGACAGGGGTGGAGGAAGGTACCCCAAGAGACCCAGTACTTC
CARDPGQGWRKVPQETQYF
>TRBD2|TRBV6-1|-|TRBJ2-1
TGTGCCAGCAGAGGGACTAGCGGTGACAATGAGCAGTTCTTC
CASRGTSGDNEQFF
>-|TRBV7-9|-|TRBJ1-1
TGTGCCAGCAGCCCAGCCTGGGGCTACACTGAAGCTTTCTTT
CASSPAWGYTEAFF
>-|TRBV4-2|-|TRBJ1-1
TGTGCCAGCAGCCAAGATATCCTTCAGAGGGGAGCTTTCTTT
CASSQDILQRGAFF
>TRBD1|TRBV27|-|TRBJ1-5
TGTGCCAGCAGGAGGACAGGTAGCAATCAGCCCCAGCATTTT
CASRRTGSNQPQHF
>TRBD1|TRBV19|-|TRBJ2-7
TGTGCCAGTAGTGTAAACAGGGGGCAATACGAGCAGTACTTC
CASSVNRGQYEQYF
>TRBD1|TRBV19|-|TRBJ1-1
TGTGCCAGTAGCGCCCCGGGACAGAGGTCCGGGTCCACTGAAGCTTTCTTT
CASSAPGQRSGSTEAFF